This TCR beta chain was identified in a study of blood T cell repertoires in COVID-19. Turning to the study itself: Sites in the United States, Italy and Spain provided acute and convalescent COVID-19 samples. The analysed material was cDNA or gDNA that came from T cells, B-cell-depleted T cells, or PBMCs.

Authors' data handling: Cell counts per sample came from amplifying reference gene primers. Libraries were prepared by immunoSEQ multiplex PCR; TCRdb keeps only in-frame clonotypes and omits some of them. V and J calls and clone size come straight from that table; D and trimming were deduced from the DNA. The sample yields 250,000 to 350,000 clones, 87% seen once. The ends were cut back, 5 bases at V and 1 base at J, with 9 bases in the middle. The CDR3 sequence is 14 residues long. Germline-derived CDR1 and CDR2 are MNHEY and SVGAGI. This clone was picked up one time. The TCR originated in a woman aged 45-65 years who had recovered from COVID-19. Sequencing used peripheral blood. The chain uses TRBV6-5 and TRBJ1-5; a possible D gene is TRBD1 (5 bases). CDR3 loop: CASSPRQSNQPQHF. CDR3 DNA sequence: TGTGCCAGCAGTCCTCGACAGAGCAATCAGCCCCAGCATTTT.